This T cell receptor beta chain was documented in a study of graft-versus-host responses after intestinal transplantation (dated by TCRdb to about 2021). Turning to the overall study: Recipients received multivisceral, liver-intestinal, or isolated intestinal transplants. All recipients received anti-thymocyte globulin induction followed by maintenance tacrolimus and steroids for about three years. Bulk TCR-beta CDR3 sequencing was used to track graft-versus-host and host-versus-graft alloreactive T cell clones in the graft, circulation and bone marrow after intestinal transplantation. To identify alloreactive clones, pre-transplant mixed lymphocyte reaction products were sequenced and compared with unstimulated pre-transplant donor and recipient T cells. The cohort enrolled around 23 intestinal transplant recipients including one retransplant, and a few patients lacking pretransplant specimens were excluded. Donor T cell macrochimerism was defined as a peak of at least 4% donor T cells among recipient peripheral blood mononuclear cells. Instead of going to the commercial service, samples from three later patients were sequenced in-house on an Illumina MiSeq and processed with MiXCR. Broader findings and caveats from the paper: The conclusions were limited by the relatively low number and heterogeneity of the intestinal transplant patients. Early after transplant, peak levels of circulating GvH clones were associated with declines in HvG clones. In the allografts of patients with donor T cell macrochimerism, GvH to HvG T cell clonal ratios were high. GvH clones were found in recipient bone marrow, and some of the GvH clones appeared earlier in ileal mucosa or blood, which is consistent with an intestinal mucosal origin.

The library was prepared using the immunoSEQ multiplex PCR assay. In most patients, genomic DNA was isolated using the Qiagen DNeasy Blood and Tissue Kit and sent frozen to Adaptive Biotechnologies for TCR sequencing. Adaptive Biotechnologies carried out high-throughput TCR-beta CDR3 sequencing of genomic DNA for most patients. Regarding the original processing steps: Adaptive's ImmunoSEQ software was the source of the TCR sequencing data for 18 patients, while a few other patients were processed with MiXCR and VDJtools. To correct CD4 versus CD8 sorting errors, sequences present in both subsets at a frequency ratio below 5:1 were removed. CDR3 nucleotide sequences shared between donor and recipient were removed because the origin of such sequences could not be assigned. Alloreactive clones required at least 2-fold expansion over unstimulated cells and minimum CFSE-low frequency of 0.002% (template counts) or 0.001% (read counts). Mappable clones were those detected in sequenced pre-transplant spleen, lymph node, or MLR CFSE-low populations of the donor or recipient. The cumulative frequency of alloreactive clones was calculated as a percentage of all sequences, weighted by copy number. The immuneACCESS repertoire file appears here via TCRdb, limited to in-frame rearrangements. These files lack a portion of the clones; in checked studies, under half of the deficit traces to unresolved V genes, and the cause of the others is not known. That table is the source of V, J and clone size, and D and trimming were worked out from the DNA. Across this sample there are about 80,000 clones, with roughly nine tenths seen only once. Together, the top ten hold 0.3% to 0.4% of the sample.

The label giving this sample's time point can be read as: cells obtained before transplantation from donor or recipient. CD3+CD4+ and CD3+CD8+ populations were FACS-sorted from unstimulated pre-transplant donor and recipient cells taken from spleen or lymph nodes. On this clone: Its specific antigen is unknown. One base away there is no much larger clone; base qualities are not given.

V is shortened by 1 base, J by 0 bases, and the region joining them spans 6 bases. Via the germline V gene, CDR1 is KGHSH and CDR2 LQKENI. The CDR3 goes from the cysteine to the phenylalanine over 15 residues. Solely the CDR3 DNA is kept, with 45 bases framed from the first base. This clonotype was sampled from a human donor who received an intestinal transplant. The chain links TRBV18 with TRBJ1-4; the D gene is not confidently resolved. The sequenced sample was unstimulated CD4+ T cells sorted from spleen or lymph node cells, obtained before intestinal transplant. The DNA is TGTGCCAGCTCACCACGAGAGGCAACTAATGAAAAACTGTTTTTT. The translation is CASSPREATNEKLFF.